This T cell receptor (beta chain) was recovered during a study of cytomegalovirus exposure and HLA in healthy donors. Per germline, CDR1 GTSNPN and CDR2 SVGIG (reference sequence). The CDR3 is 11 residues long. With 0 bases removed from V and 6 bases from J, the gap between germline ends came to 5 bases. Researchers ran the PCR with 60 Vbeta and 13 Jbeta primers. Clones were read by immunoSEQ multiplex PCR, and TCRdb kept only the in-frame ones, dropping some. The sample has roughly 95,000 clones; 76% are singletons. The chain links TRBV30 to TRBJ1-1; no clear D gene. The TCR sequence derives from a man aged 30 to 39 in good health and CMV-seropositive. The sequenced material came from PBMCs. CDR3 coding DNA: TGTGCCTGGAGTGTAGCCCCTGAAGCTTTCTTT. The encoded protein is CAWSVAPEAFF.